In its sample, the clone carrying this T cell receptor beta chain was seen a few times. The antigen remains unidentified. The source of the sample is a study of response to subunit inactivated influenza vaccine. Study-wide findings and caveats: With each seasonal influenza vaccination, the authors suggested, few new T cells are recruited.

TCRdb called the RT-PCR reads again in MiXCR, with one record for every CDR3 protein. Of some 500,000 distinct CDR3 sequences in the sample, less than 30% are singletons; the top ten hold around 2%. V was shortened by 4 bases and J by 2 bases, with 14 bases between the two germline ends. The V gene's germline CDR1 is SGHDT and CDR2 YYEEEE. The CDR3 has 15 amino acids. The chain employs TRBV5-6 and TRBJ2-3; D unresolved. The sequence derives from a man aged 50-60 years who received an inactivated influenza vaccine. The starting material was CD4+ T cells sorted from PBMCs, obtained 5 to 6 days after vaccination. The CDR3 DNA is TGTGCCAGCAGCCCCGTCGCCGAAAACACAGATACGCAGTATTTT. Its protein product is CASSPVAENTDTQYF.